These T cell receptor beta chains were read from a single sample in a study of shared clonotypes between healthy human individuals. Clones were read by immunoSEQ multiplex PCR, and TCRdb kept only the in-frame ones, dropping some. The sample yields about 820,000 clones, 80% to 95% seen once. Sequencing used naive CD8+ T cells sorted from blood. These receptors all come from a young man in good health. Each CDR3 is given with its conserved first and last residue. The D gene is left open where the match is weak. Clone size, where shown, is once, few, many, or a class for clones that have expanded.

V gene,D gene,J gene,CDR3 length,clone size,CDR3 protein,CDR3 DNA
TRBV4-1,NA,TRBJ2-1,12,NA,CASSQVGGRQFF,TGCGCCAGCAGCCAAGTAGGAGGGAGGCAGTTCTTC
TRBV10-3,NA,TRBJ2-1,12,NA,CAISDLRGEQFF,TGTGCCATCAGTGACCTAAGGGGTGAGCAGTTCTTC
TRBV4-1,TRBD1,TRBJ2-7,17,medium-sized,CASSQGPAGGVKNEQYF,TGCGCCAGCAGCCAAGGCCCAGCAGGGGGAGTCAAAAACGAGCAGTACTTC
TRBV4-2,NA,TRBJ1-1,14,NA,CASSQEAAASTAFF,TGTGCCAGCAGCCAAGAAGCCGCAGCCTCGACAGCTTTCTTT
TRBV7-8,TRBD2,TRBJ2-1,19,NA,CASSHHPAILAGDPNEQFF,TGTGCCAGCAGCCACCACCCGGCTATACTAGCGGGAGACCCGAATGAGCAGTTCTTC
TRBV2,NA,TRBJ2-1,11,NA,CASNGRNEQFF,TGTGCCAGCAATGGCCGAAATGAGCAGTTCTTC
TRBV7-9,TRBD2,TRBJ2-7,15,once,CASSGGTYLPYEQYF,TGTGCCAGCTCGGGGGGGACTTACCTTCCCTACGAGCAGTACTTC
TRBV6-4,NA,TRBJ2-6,15,many,CASSERGSGANVLTF,TGTGCCAGCAGTGAAAGGGGCTCTGGGGCCAACGTCCTGACTTTC
TRBV6-6,TRBD2,TRBJ2-1,14,NA,CASSYRTSVLEQFF,TGTGCCAGCAGTTATAGGACTAGCGTTCTTGAGCAGTTCTTC
TRBV6-1,TRBD2,TRBJ2-7,15,NA,CASSEAGGPLYEQYF,TGTGCCAGCAGTGAAGCGGGAGGGCCCCTCTACGAGCAGTACTTC
TRBV9,NA,TRBJ2-7,14,NA,CASSARDFPYEQYF,TGTGCCAGCAGCGCCCGGGACTTTCCCTACGAGCAGTACTTC
TRBV4-3,TRBD1,TRBJ1-2,15,once,CASSQDYEGASGYTF,TGCGCCAGCAGCCAAGATTATGAGGGGGCATCGGGCTACACCTTC
TRBV7-9,NA,TRBJ1-1,14,NA,CASRPQHTHTEAFF,TGTGCCAGCAGACCTCAACACACACACACTGAAGCTTTCTTT
TRBV28,NA,TRBJ2-7,13,many,CASGLGGTYEQYF,TGTGCCAGCGGCCTTGGCGGTACCTACGAGCAGTACTTC
TRBV7-6,TRBD2,TRBJ2-3,15,NA,CASSSASGVTDTQYF,TGTGCCAGCAGCTCAGCTAGCGGTGTCACAGATACGCAGTATTTT
TRBV14,TRBD1,TRBJ2-7,13,NA,CASSQIGGDEQYF,TGTGCCAGCAGCCAGATAGGGGGCGACGAGCAGTACTTC
TRBV7-3,NA,TRBJ2-1,13,once,CASSLTATSEQFF,TGTGCCAGCAGCTTAACGGCGACATCCGAGCAGTTCTTC
TRBV7-3,NA,TRBJ2-1,14,NA,CASSASGAHNEQFF,TGTGCCAGCAGCGCCTCCGGGGCCCACAATGAGCAGTTCTTC
TRBV5-1,NA,TRBJ1-2,15,once,CASSLGHLLGHGYTF,TGCGCCAGCAGCTTGGGACACCTCCTGGGGCATGGCTACACCTTC
TRBV27,TRBD1,TRBJ2-1,15,NA,CASSLWDSSYNEQFF,TGTGCCAGCAGTTTATGGGACAGCTCCTACAATGAGCAGTTCTTC
TRBV7-2,NA,TRBJ2-7,14,once,CASSDHGLSYEQYF,TGTGCCAGCAGCGACCACGGGTTATCCTACGAGCAGTACTTC
TRBV9,NA,TRBJ2-3,13,NA,CASSPRGSDTQYF,TGTGCCAGCAGCCCCCGGGGGTCAGATACGCAGTATTTT